This entry is about one T cell receptor (beta chain). No antigen is known for it. This specimen comes from a study of T cells in Graves' hyperthyroidism and ophthalmopathy. General study points: Ophthalmopathy, as predicted by the model, came a median 6.5 months after the prediction.

RNA transcripts yielded amplified TCR beta CDR3 regions. HTBI primers were used for first-round RT-PCR of the TCR CDR3. In TCRdb, the multiplex PCR reads were re-called with MiXCR into one record per CDR3 protein. The sample has some 600,000 distinct CDR3 sequences, around 14% seen once. V lost 1 base to trimming and J lost 3 bases, with 10 bases between them. The length of the CDR3 is 14 residues. CDR1 and CDR2 (germline): MGHRA, YSYEKL. The TCR originated in a woman aged 25 to 39 with Graves' hyperthyroidism that later progressed to Graves' ophthalmopathy. The chain has TRBV4-1 and TRBJ2-7; D ambiguous. The specimen sequenced was blood. CDR3 residues: CASSQVSANYEQYF. CDR3 in DNA: TGCGCCAGCAGCCAAGTGTCAGCAAACTACGAGCAGTACTTC.